This is a list of T cell receptor beta chains from one sample in a study of cytomegalovirus exposure and HLA in healthy donors. Assay used: immunoSEQ multiplex PCR; TCRdb lists only in-frame clones, some missing. Here the sample spans about 180,000 clones, 85% being singletons. The material sequenced was PBMCs. The receptors stem from a man aged 18-30 years in good health and CMV-seropositive. Each CDR3 is given with its conserved first and last residue. Each record gives: V gene, D gene, clone size, J gene, CDR3 DNA, CDR3 protein. The D gene is left open where the match is weak. Clone size, where shown, is once, few, many, or a class for clones that have expanded.

V: TRBV30; D: NA; size: NA; J: TRBJ1-2; DNA: TGTGCCTGGAGTATGTTCTCAGCGACCGCTAACTATGGCTACACCTTC; CDR3: CAWSMFSATANYGYTF
V: TRBV28; D: TRBD1; size: NA; J: TRBJ1-5; DNA: TGTGCCAGCACCGACGGACAGGGCCGGGGCAATCAGCCCCAGCATTTT; CDR3: CASTDGQGRGNQPQHF
V: TRBV11-2; D: NA; size: NA; J: TRBJ2-7; DNA: TGTGCCAGCAGCTTTCTGGGGCGGACCTACGAGCAGTACTTC; CDR3: CASSFLGRTYEQYF
V: TRBV18; D: TRBD1; size: NA; J: TRBJ1-1; DNA: TGTGCCAGCTCATCGGGACAGGGGGCGCGGACTGAAGCTTTCTTT; CDR3: CASSSGQGARTEAFF
V: TRBV2; D: TRBD1; size: NA; J: TRBJ1-5; DNA: TGTGCCAGCAGTGCGACAGGGGAAGGGAGTGGTCAGCCCCAGCATTTT; CDR3: CASSATGEGSGQPQHF
V: TRBV5-6; D: NA; size: NA; J: TRBJ2-7; DNA: TGTGCCAGCAGCTTTAGGGGCCGCTACGAGCAGTACTTC; CDR3: CASSFRGRYEQYF
V: TRBV6-5; D: TRBD2; size: NA; J: TRBJ2-2; DNA: TGTGCCAGCACCCTTAGCGGGACGGGCGGGGAGCTGTTTTTT; CDR3: CASTLSGTGGELFF
V: TRBV6-1; D: NA; size: few; J: TRBJ1-1; DNA: TGTGCCAGCAGTGACCGACAGCTACTGAACACTGAAGCTTTCTTT; CDR3: CASSDRQLLNTEAFF
V: TRBV19; D: NA; size: NA; J: TRBJ1-2; DNA: TGTGCCAGTAAGAGGAGCAGGGAGGAGGGCTACACCTTC; CDR3: CASKRSREEGYTF
V: TRBV10-1; D: TRBD1; size: NA; J: TRBJ2-7; DNA: TGCGCCAGCAGTTTCGCCGGGACAGGGAAAATCTACGAGCAGTACTTC; CDR3: CASSFAGTGKIYEQYF
V: TRBV28; D: NA; size: NA; J: TRBJ1-1; DNA: TGTGCCAGCAGTTTCAGGAGGCAGGCTTTCTTT; CDR3: CASSFRRQAFF
V: TRBV6-5; D: NA; size: NA; J: TRBJ1-2; DNA: TGTGCCAGCAGCCGCGACAGTTCTTATGGCTACACCTTC; CDR3: CASSRDSSYGYTF
V: TRBV18; D: NA; size: NA; J: TRBJ2-5; DNA: TGTGCCAGCTCTGGTAGGGAGGAAGAGACCCAGTACTTC; CDR3: CASSGREEETQYF
V: TRBV9; D: TRBD2; size: NA; J: TRBJ2-7; DNA: TGTGCCAGCAGCCCTACCGGGACTAGCTCCTACGAGCAGTACTTC; CDR3: CASSPTGTSSYEQYF
V: TRBV6-1; D: TRBD2; size: NA; J: TRBJ2-1; DNA: TGTGCCAGCAGTGGACTAGCGGGAGGGAATGAGCAGTTCTTC; CDR3: CASSGLAGGNEQFF
V: TRBV28; D: NA; size: NA; J: TRBJ1-5; DNA: TGTGCCAGCAGTTTGTGGCGGGACAATCAGCCCCAGCATTTT; CDR3: CASSLWRDNQPQHF
V: TRBV28; D: TRBD1; size: once; J: TRBJ2-5; DNA: TGTGCCAGCAGTTTAAGGGCGAGTGGCAGGGGGCAAGAGACCCAGTACTTC; CDR3: CASSLRASGRGQETQYF
V: TRBV2; D: NA; size: few; J: TRBJ2-1; DNA: TGTGCCAGCAGTGTGCGGATCAATGAGCAGTTCTTC; CDR3: CASSVRINEQFF
V: TRBV7-9; D: NA; size: NA; J: TRBJ1-4; DNA: TGTGCCAGCAGCTTAGGCGGAGGGGGGGTGAACGAAAAACTGTTTTTT; CDR3: CASSLGGGGVNEKLFF
V: TRBV5-1; D: NA; size: NA; J: TRBJ2-5; DNA: TGCGCCAGCAGCTCCAGGGTCGGCCCCCAAGAGACCCAGTACTTC; CDR3: CASSSRVGPQETQYF
V: TRBV2; D: NA; size: NA; J: TRBJ2-1; DNA: TGTGCCAGCAGTTCCCCTAGACAGCGAGCTAGCTCCTACAATGAGCAGTTCTTC; CDR3: CASSSPRQRASSYNEQFF
V: TRBV19; D: NA; size: NA; J: TRBJ2-3; DNA: TGTGCCAGTAGCCCCGGAGCAGATACGCAGTATTTT; CDR3: CASSPGADTQYF
V: TRBV10-3; D: TRBD1; size: once; J: TRBJ2-6; DNA: TGTGCCATCAGCGGACAGGGGGCAACTGGGGCCAACGTCCTGACTTTC; CDR3: CAISGQGATGANVLTF
V: TRBV28; D: NA; size: NA; J: TRBJ2-7; DNA: TGTGCCAGCAGCGGCCATCCCAATTCCGACAGAAGCTACGAGCAGTACTTC; CDR3: CASSGHPNSDRSYEQYF
V: TRBV28; D: NA; size: NA; J: TRBJ1-2; DNA: TGTGCCAGCAGTTTAATCCAGGACATCTATGGCTACACCTTC; CDR3: CASSLIQDIYGYTF
V: TRBV19; D: TRBD1; size: NA; J: TRBJ1-1; DNA: TGTGCCAGTAGTCTTGGACAGGGCCCCACTGAAGCTTTCTTT; CDR3: CASSLGQGPTEAFF
V: TRBV5-4; D: NA; size: NA; J: TRBJ2-7; DNA: TGTGCCAGCAGCTCGCAGACGGGGACCTACGAGCAGTACTTC; CDR3: CASSSQTGTYEQYF
V: TRBV4-1; D: NA; size: NA; J: TRBJ2-2; DNA: TGCGCCAGCAGGCCCCCAAGGGGCACCGGGGAGCTGTTTTTT; CDR3: CASRPPRGTGELFF
V: TRBV6-5; D: NA; size: few; J: TRBJ1-2; DNA: TGTGCCAGCACCCAGGGAATGGGCTACACCTTC; CDR3: CASTQGMGYTF
V: TRBV4-1; D: NA; size: once; J: TRBJ2-1; DNA: TGCGCCAGCAGCCTAAACCAACAGGTTGAGCAGTTCTTC; CDR3: CASSLNQQVEQFF
V: TRBV5-1; D: NA; size: few; J: TRBJ1-1; DNA: TGCGCCAGCAGCTTGGCAGGTTTGGGCACTGAAGCTTTCTTT; CDR3: CASSLAGLGTEAFF
V: TRBV4-1; D: NA; size: NA; J: TRBJ2-7; DNA: TGCGCCAGCAGCCAAGTTTTGGACAGCTCCTACGAGCAGTACTTC; CDR3: CASSQVLDSSYEQYF
V: TRBV19; D: NA; size: NA; J: TRBJ2-1; DNA: TGTGCCAGTAGTATGAACGGCGGGAATCGGAATGAGCAGTTCTTC; CDR3: CASSMNGGNRNEQFF
V: TRBV27; D: TRBD2; size: NA; J: TRBJ2-7; DNA: TGTGCCAGCAGTTCGCTAGCGGGATCTACCTACGAGCAGTACTTC; CDR3: CASSSLAGSTYEQYF
V: TRBV27; D: TRBD2; size: NA; J: TRBJ2-1; DNA: TGTGCCAGCAGTTCCCTAGCGGGGGGGACCTACAATGAGCAGTTCTTC; CDR3: CASSSLAGGTYNEQFF
V: TRBV11-3; D: TRBD2; size: NA; J: TRBJ2-3; DNA: TGTGCCAGCACCGGGACTAGCGCAGATACGCAGTATTTT; CDR3: CASTGTSADTQYF
V: TRBV7-6; D: NA; size: many; J: TRBJ1-5; DNA: TGTGCCAGCAGCTTAGAACACAGTAGCAATCAGCCCCAGCATTTT; CDR3: CASSLEHSSNQPQHF
V: TRBV30; D: NA; size: NA; J: TRBJ2-7; DNA: TGTGCCTGGAGGGTGGTCGGCTCCTACGAGCAGTACTTC; CDR3: CAWRVVGSYEQYF
V: TRBV7-2; D: TRBD1; size: NA; J: TRBJ1-5; DNA: TGTGCCAGCAGCTTTGTCAGGGGGCGCGATCAGCCCCAGCATTTT; CDR3: CASSFVRGRDQPQHF
V: TRBV27; D: NA; size: NA; J: TRBJ2-3; DNA: TGTGCCAGCAGTTTCAAGTTCTATCCCCCCACAGATACGCAGTATTTT; CDR3: CASSFKFYPPTDTQYF
V: TRBV7-3; D: TRBD2; size: NA; J: TRBJ2-3; DNA: TGTGCCAGCAGCAAACGCAGCGGGGCGACAGATACGCAGTATTTT; CDR3: CASSKRSGATDTQYF
V: TRBV9; D: TRBD2; size: NA; J: TRBJ2-7; DNA: TGTGCCAGCAGCCCTCGACTAGCGGGAGAAGGAGAGCAGTACTTC; CDR3: CASSPRLAGEGEQYF
V: TRBV29-1; D: NA; size: once; J: TRBJ2-5; DNA: TGCAGCGTTCTTCGACAGAATGGGGAGACCCAGTACTTC; CDR3: CSVLRQNGETQYF
V: TRBV30; D: TRBD1; size: NA; J: TRBJ2-7; DNA: TGTGCCTGGAGTGTTTACAGGGGGGAGGAGCAGTACTTC; CDR3: CAWSVYRGEEQYF
V: TRBV27; D: NA; size: NA; J: TRBJ2-3; DNA: TGTGCCAGCAGTTTTAGGCGGGGAACAGATACGCAGTATTTT; CDR3: CASSFRRGTDTQYF
V: TRBV15; D: NA; size: NA; J: TRBJ1-5; DNA: TGTGCCACCAGCTCAGGACTCAATAGCAATCAGCCCCAGCATTTT; CDR3: CATSSGLNSNQPQHF
V: TRBV10-2; D: NA; size: NA; J: TRBJ2-3; DNA: TGCGCCAGCAGTGAAGGCCCAGGGGACGGGTCAGATACGCAGTATTTT; CDR3: CASSEGPGDGSDTQYF